The entry below gives a single T cell receptor (beta chain) sequence along with its context. What it binds is not known. These data originate in a study of cytomegalovirus exposure and HLA in healthy donors. Study-wide context: One earlier analysis, a look at 180 million or so T cells, found some 120 million unique TCR beta sequences. Study-level results: An analysis was carried out at a later point. It showed that HLA-associated TCR beta chains were more clonally expanded than equally common non-associated chains. Earlier results showed most TCR beta V segments being productive about 90% or about 30% of the time. The analysis excluded some indistinguishable V segments, including TRBV6-2 and TRBV6-3.

The CDR3 is 15 amino acids. V was pared by 6 bases and J by 3 bases, with 7 bases of the junction left unmatched. The germline V gene has CDR1 SGHDT and CDR2 YYEEEE. With 60 Vbeta and 13 Jbeta primers, the PCR was carried out. Measured with immunoSEQ multiplex PCR; TCRdb has only the in-frame clones, and not every one. The listing records around 50,000 clones. Sample: PBMCs. This rearrangement joins TRBV5-6 to TRBJ2-3, with 10 bases matching TRBD1. The clonotype was recovered from a female donor in good health and CMV-seronegative. CDR3 residues: CASTLPGQGTDTQYF. CDR3 coding DNA: TGTGCCAGCACCCTTCCGGGACAGGGGACAGATACGCAGTATTTT.